These T cell receptor beta chains were read from a single sample in a study of shared clonotypes between healthy human individuals. Here immunoSEQ multiplex PCR was the method, and the copy in TCRdb shows in-frame clones only, minus some. Of roughly 1.5 million clones in the sample, nearly 99% were seen once. Sequencing was carried out using naive CD4+ T cells sorted from blood. These receptors originate from a man under 40 in good health. Both conserved end residues are part of each CDR3.

v_gene,j_gene,CDR3aa
TRBV13,TRBJ1-1,CASSQRTDWYYTEAFF
TRBV6-1,TRBJ1-1,CASSEVRDRGAFF
TRBV11-3,TRBJ2-5,CASSFWGGHQETQYF
TRBV13,TRBJ1-1,CASSLRSRAPNTEAFF
TRBV28,TRBJ2-1,CASIDTSATHYDEQFF
TRBV5-6,TRBJ2-7,CASSFPGQGFHEQYF
TRBV19,TRBJ2-7,CASSRAGVGEQYF
TRBV20-1,TRBJ2-3,CSARTADTQYF
TRBV15,TRBJ2-7,CATSRAVPYEQYF
TRBV9,TRBJ2-7,CASSLLQVPTGGQYF
TRBV5-4,TRBJ1-1,CASSRAGYDVPLSRNTEAFF
TRBV27,TRBJ2-1,CASSLVGQVISYNEQFF
TRBV5-6,TRBJ1-2,CASSFLLGGYGYTF
TRBV6-6,TRBJ2-1,CASRPGLSYNEQFF
TRBV5-4,TRBJ2-7,CASSSEGLADYEQYF
TRBV6-4,TRBJ2-2,CASRPGHNTGELFF
TRBV5-4,TRBJ1-1,CASSLDSEVTNTEAFF
TRBV11-2,TRBJ2-3,CASSLGLAGGPRDTQYF
TRBV7-2,TRBJ2-3,CASSDRTSGLTDTQYF
TRBV6-6,TRBJ1-2,CASSRSGMATYGYTF
TRBV29-1,TRBJ2-2,CSGTGEGTGELFF
TRBV7-6,TRBJ2-5,CASSGVGETQYF
TRBV7-9,TRBJ2-7,CASSLGGSGEQYF
TRBV7-2,TRBJ2-5,CASRRDRNQETQYF
TRBV9,TRBJ2-3,CASSVEAEYSTDTQYF
TRBV5-1,TRBJ1-4,CASSFSMAATNEKLFF
TRBV28,TRBJ2-7,CASSLFLDRGFYEQYF
TRBV6-5,TRBJ2-2,CASSYSSGRDTGELFF
TRBV7-8,TRBJ2-5,CASSRLSGRASETQYF